This T cell receptor beta chain derives from a study of identical twins. Whole-study findings and limits: One should note that invariant MAIT and iNKT cells could partly confound zero-insertion analyses. Out-of-frame sharing of TCR alpha in monozygotic twins was underestimated by models.

Template switching supplied a universal primer site; unique molecular identifiers were carried on the cDNA. One entry per CDR3 protein, called by TCRdb with MiXCR from the 5' RACE reads. Among around 1.7 million distinct CDR3 sequences listed, about 32% were seen once. Germline values: CDR1 SEHNR, CDR2 FQNEAQ (reference sequence). The CDR3 consists of 14 residues. This clonotype was observed at least ten times. Its specificity is not known. The junction differs from germline at one of its ends, possibly a read error. The genes are TRBV7-9 and TRBJ1-1; TRBD1 might be the D (5 bases). The TCR was taken from a newborn girl in good health. The sequenced material came from cord blood. The CDR3 region has the DNA TGCGCCAGCAGCTTGGCCCAGGGGAACACTGAAGCTTTCTTT. It specifies CASSLAQGNTEAFF. The variable domain in full, completed from reference TRBV7-9 and TRBJ1-1, reads DTGVSQNPRHKITKRGQNVTFRCDPISEHNRLYWYRQTLGQGPEFLTYFQNEAQLEKSRLLSDRFSAERPKGSFSTLEIQRTEQGDSAMYLCASSLAQGNTEAFFGQGTRLTVV.